This is a list of T cell receptor beta chains from one sample in a study of response to subunit inactivated influenza vaccine. TCRdb redid the calling of the RT-PCR reads with MiXCR, one entry per CDR3 protein. The sample shows around 790,000 distinct CDR3 sequences, 21% of them seen only once. Specimen: PBMCs from blood, collected roughly 5 days after vaccination. All receptors come from a man in his forties or fifties who received an inactivated influenza vaccine. The conserved cysteine and the conserved F or W are not part of the CDR3 here. Rows give clone size only sometimes, using once, few, many, or a class for an expanded clone.

- | TRBV9 | ASSESSGSLPYDYNEQF
few | TRBV7-6 | ASSLVPGLAGGNEQF
- | TRBV7-9 | ASSLEFGYT
- | TRBV7-9 | ASSHRGFSNTGELF
many | TRBV5-1 | ASSFGGTYEQY
many | TRBV5-5 | ASSSILGQGVSGELF
- | TRBV10-1 | ASSEVTGGGPYEQY
few | TRBV5-5 | ASRLDRFSGNTIY
- | TRBV18 | ASSPTYQPQETQY
- | TRBV6-1 | ASTQDRAGAYT
- | TRBV7-2 | ASSKDRDEQY
- | TRBV2 | ASTQGTRRRDEQY
- | TRBV9 | ASSETGGSTEAF
- | TRBV4-1 | ASSLEWGEFSYEQY
few | TRBV29-1 | SVQGYDNQPQH
few | TRBV28 | ASTSPPGSTYEQY
- | TRBV6-5 | ASSYGTLNTEAF
few | TRBV7-9 | ASSIDTQY
- | TRBV28 | ASSFSLPVTYEQY
- | TRBV3-1 | ASSQAPVEGNTEAF
few | TRBV12-3/TRBV12-4 | ASRRASGVRAQY
- | TRBV5-1 | ASRVSGAPNEKLF
few | TRBV6-1 | ASSDHRGMNTEAF
- | TRBV30 | AKERPTYGYT
- | TRBV10-3 | AISPGLAGGPFTGQF
- | TRBV6-5 | ASSYRAGGEETQY
- | TRBV9 | ASSVGPSGRGYEQF
- | TRBV5-1 | SSSLSVGTGELF
many | TRBV5-1 | ASSLVTGGADTQY